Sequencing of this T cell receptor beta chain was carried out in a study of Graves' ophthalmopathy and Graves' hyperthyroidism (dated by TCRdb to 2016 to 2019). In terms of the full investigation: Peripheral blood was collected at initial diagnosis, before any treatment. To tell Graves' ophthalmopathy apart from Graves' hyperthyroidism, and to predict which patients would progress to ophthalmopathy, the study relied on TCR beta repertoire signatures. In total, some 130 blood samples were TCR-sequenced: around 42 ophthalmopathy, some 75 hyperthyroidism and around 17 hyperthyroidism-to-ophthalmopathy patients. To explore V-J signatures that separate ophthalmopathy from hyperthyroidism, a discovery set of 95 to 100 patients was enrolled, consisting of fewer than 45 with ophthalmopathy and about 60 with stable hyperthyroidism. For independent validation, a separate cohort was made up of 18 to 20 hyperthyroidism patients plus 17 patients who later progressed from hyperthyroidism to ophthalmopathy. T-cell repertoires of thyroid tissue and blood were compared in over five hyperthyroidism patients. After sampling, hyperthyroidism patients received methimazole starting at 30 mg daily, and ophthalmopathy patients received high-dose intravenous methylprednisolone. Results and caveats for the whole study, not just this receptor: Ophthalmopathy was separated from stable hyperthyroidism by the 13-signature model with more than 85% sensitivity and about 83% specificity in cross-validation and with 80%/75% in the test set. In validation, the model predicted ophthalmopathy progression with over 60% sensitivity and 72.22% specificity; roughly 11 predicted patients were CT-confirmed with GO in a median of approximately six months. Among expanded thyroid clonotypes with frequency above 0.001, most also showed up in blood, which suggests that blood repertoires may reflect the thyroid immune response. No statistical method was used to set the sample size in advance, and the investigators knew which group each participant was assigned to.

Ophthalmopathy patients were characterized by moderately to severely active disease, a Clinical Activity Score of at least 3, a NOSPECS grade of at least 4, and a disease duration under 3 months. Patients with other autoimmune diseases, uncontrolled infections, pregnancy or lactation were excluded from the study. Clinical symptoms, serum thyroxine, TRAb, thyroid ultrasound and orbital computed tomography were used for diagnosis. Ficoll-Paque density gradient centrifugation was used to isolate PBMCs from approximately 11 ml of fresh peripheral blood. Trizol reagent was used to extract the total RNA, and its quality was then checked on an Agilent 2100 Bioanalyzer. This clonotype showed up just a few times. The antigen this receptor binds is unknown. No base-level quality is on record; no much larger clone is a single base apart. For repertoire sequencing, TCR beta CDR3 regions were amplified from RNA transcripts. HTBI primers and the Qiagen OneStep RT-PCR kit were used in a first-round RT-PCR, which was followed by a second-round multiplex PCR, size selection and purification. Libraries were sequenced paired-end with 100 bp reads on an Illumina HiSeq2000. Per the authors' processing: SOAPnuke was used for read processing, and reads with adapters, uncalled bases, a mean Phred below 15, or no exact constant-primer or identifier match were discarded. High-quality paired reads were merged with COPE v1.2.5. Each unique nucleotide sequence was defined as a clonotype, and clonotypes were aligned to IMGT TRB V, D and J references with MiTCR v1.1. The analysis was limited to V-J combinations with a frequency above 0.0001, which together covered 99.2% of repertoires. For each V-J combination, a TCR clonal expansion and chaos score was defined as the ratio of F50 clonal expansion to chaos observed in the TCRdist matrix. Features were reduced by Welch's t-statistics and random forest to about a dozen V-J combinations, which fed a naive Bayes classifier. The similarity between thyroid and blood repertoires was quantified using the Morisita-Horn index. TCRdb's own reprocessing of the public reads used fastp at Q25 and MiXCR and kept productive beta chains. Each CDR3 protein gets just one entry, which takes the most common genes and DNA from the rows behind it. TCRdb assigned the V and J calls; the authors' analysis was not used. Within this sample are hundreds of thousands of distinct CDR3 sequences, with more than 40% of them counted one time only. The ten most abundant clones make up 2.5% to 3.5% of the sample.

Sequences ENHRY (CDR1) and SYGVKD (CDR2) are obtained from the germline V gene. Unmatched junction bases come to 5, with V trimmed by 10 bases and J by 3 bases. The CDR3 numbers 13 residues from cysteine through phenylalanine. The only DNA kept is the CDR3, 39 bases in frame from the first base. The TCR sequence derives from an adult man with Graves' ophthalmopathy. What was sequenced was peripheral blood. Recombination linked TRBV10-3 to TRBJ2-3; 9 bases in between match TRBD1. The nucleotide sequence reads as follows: TGTGCCACGGGGACAGGGATAACAGATACGCAGTATTTT. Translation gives CATGTGITDTQYF.